The clone carrying this TCR beta chain was seen only once. TCRdb's table, derived via immunoSEQ multiplex PCR, lists solely in-frame clones and lacks some. The sample includes about 56,000 clones, around 89% seen only once; the top ten take around 20%. This specimen belongs to a study of blood T cell repertoires in COVID-19. Looking at the study overall: Researchers got acute and convalescent COVID-19 samples from the United States, Italy and Spain. In each case, the material was cDNA or gDNA derived from T cells, B-cell-depleted T cells, or PBMCs.

Germline lookup yields CDR1 SNHLY and CDR2 FYNNEI. The V and J ends lost 3 bases and 5 bases respectively, with 11 bases between them. The CDR3 contains 15 residues. This sequence was found in a human donor in a cohort sampled during active COVID-19. Sequenced: peripheral blood. The chain employs TRBV2 and TRBJ1-6, with D unresolved. Here the CDR3 DNA reads TGTGCCAGCAGTGAGCTCAGGCCAGATAATTCACCCCTCCACTTT. Protein product: CASSELRPDNSPLHF.